The 29 T cell receptor beta chains reported below all come from one sample, sequenced in a study of CD8 T cells in ankylosing spondylitis. Overall study results and limits: The study identified a TCR beta motif of several highly homologous variants that appeared characteristic of ankylosing spondylitis blood.

MiXCR, applied by TCRdb to the 5' RACE reads, yields one record per CDR3 protein. The sample consists of 750,000 to 850,000 distinct CDR3 sequences, approximately 12% of them appearing once. Their antigens remain unidentified. Specimen: blood, either unsorted or a sorted T cell fraction (not recorded which). Source of these receptors: a male donor with ankylosing spondylitis.

This clonotype occurred many times. The chain carries TRBV20-1 and TRBJ2-3; D is undetermined. CDR1 and CDR2 (germline): DFQATT, SNEGSKA (reference sequence). The CDR3 is 16 residues long. V gave up 0 bases and J gave up 2 bases, with 15 bases separating them. CDR3 loop: CSARDRVRGDTDTQYF. The CDR3 DNA reads as TGCAGTGCTAGAGATCGGGTTCGCGGAGACACAGATACGCAGTATTTT.

There are a few counts of this clonotype. The chain links TRBV20-1 to TRBJ2-5; 10 bases map to TRBD2. CDR3 size: 15 residues. CDR1 and CDR2 from the germline V gene are DFQATT and SNEGSKA (reference sequence). V lost 1 base and J lost 5; bases outside the gene matches: 7. CDR3 sequence reads: CSARGAAGGTETQYF. CDR3 DNA sequence: TGCAGTGCTAGAGGGGCAGCGGGAGGGACCGAGACCCAGTACTTC.

This chain uses TRBV20-1 with TRBJ2-3, with 7 bases identical to TRBD1. CDR1 and CDR2 (germline): DFQATT, SNEGSKA (reference sequence). V was clipped by 2 bases and J by 4 bases; unmatched bases: 6. The CDR3 spans 14 residues. Written as DNA, the CDR3 is TGCAGTGCTAGAAACCCAGGGGGATCAGATACGCAGTATTTT. Translation gives CSARNPGGSDTQYF.

This clonotype was seen a handful of times. This chain uses TRBV20-1 with TRBJ2-5, with D possibly TRBD2 on 6 matching bases. This CDR3 comprises 15 residues. Trimming stripped 5 bases from V and 7 bases from J, with 23 bases between. Germline V gene lookup returns CDR1 DFQATT and CDR2 SNEGSKA (reference sequence). The CDR3 DNA sequence: TGCAGTGCTTGGAGGGCGCTACAGACCCGCGGGACCCAGTACTTC. Amino acids: CSAWRALQTRGTQYF.

This clonotype showed up just a few times. This chain connects TRBV5-1 to TRBJ2-7; possibly TRBD1 for D (5 bases). CDR1 and CDR2 (germline): SGHRS, YFSETQ. CDR3 length: 15 amino acids. Trimming took 5 bases from V and 5 from J, leaving 20 bases between them. CDR3 DNA: TGCGCCAGCAGGCCGACAGTACAATCGATCCACGAGCAGTACTTC. Protein: CASRPTVQSIHEQYF.

Many counts were recorded for this clonotype. The chain uses TRBV24-1 and TRBJ2-1; D is ambiguous. This CDR3 is built from 15 residues. V was clipped by 5 bases and J by 0 bases, with 10 bases between them. Germline V gene data show CDR1 as KGHDR and CDR2 as SFDVKD. CDR3 nucleotides: TGTGCCACCAGTGGTGGGCCGAGCTCCTACAATGAGCAGTTCTTC. Protein: CATSGGPSSYNEQFF.

This clonotype occurred a few times. CDR3 protein: CASSPGVAYEQYF. The CDR3 DNA follows: TGTGCCAGCAGCCCGGGGGTAGCCTACGAGCAGTACTTC. V usage is TRBV7-2 and J usage is TRBJ2-7; weak D call: TRBD2 (6 bases). This CDR3 region has 13 residues. Trimming shortened V by 5 bases and J by 2 bases, and 10 bases separated the two germline ends. Germline CDR1 is SGHTA and CDR2 is FQGNSA.

This clonotype was recorded many times. This chain connects TRBV4-3 to TRBJ1-4; D is unclear. CDR1 is LGHNA, CDR2 YSLEER, per germline. The CDR3 consists of 20 residues. Trimming removed 0 bases from V and 0 bases from J, with 20 bases in between. CDR3 nucleotides: TGCGCCAGCAGCCAAGATCCCAGTCTTCCAACCTTTGCAACTAATGAAAAACTGTTTTTT. Its protein is CASSQDPSLPTFATNEKLFF.

This clonotype was detected only a few times. The V call is TRBV10-3, the J call TRBJ2-7; 7 bases map to TRBD2. Germline assignment: CDR1 ENHRY and CDR2 SYGVKD. The CDR3 has 17 residues. Trimming at V came to 0 bases and at J to 2 bases, leaving 10 bases not matched to a gene. In DNA, the CDR3 is TGTGCCATCAGTGAGTCTAGAGTTTCTAGCGGCGCCTACGAGCAGTACTTC. Residues: CAISESRVSSGAYEQYF.

There are a few counts of this clonotype. The chain uses TRBV20-1 and TRBJ1-3; D gene ambiguous. The CDR3 loop spans 13 amino acids. V was shortened by 0 bases and J by 6 bases, with 9 bases between the two germline ends. From germline, CDR1 is DFQATT and CDR2 SNEGSKA (reference sequence). CDR3 amino acids: CSAREDGPNTIYF. CDR3 DNA sequence: TGCAGTGCTAGAGAAGACGGACCAAACACCATATATTTT.

This clonotype has a handful of counts. The rearrangement uses TRBV10-3 and TRBJ2-3; D not certain. CDR1 is ENHRY and CDR2 is SYGVKD in the germline V gene. The CDR3 covers 17 residues. The V and J ends lost 3 bases and 2 bases respectively, with 18 bases between them. CDR3 in amino acids: CAISDWSKAVDTDTQYF. For the CDR3, the DNA is TGTGCCATCAGTGATTGGTCCAAGGCCGTTGACACAGATACGCAGTATTTT.

As to this clonotype: At one of its ends the junction is not consistent with the germline gene, which may arise from a read error. This chain uses TRBV12-3 or TRBV12-4 with TRBJ2-4, with D maybe TRBD2 (6 bases). CDR3 size: 18 residues. The CDR3 sequence is CTSSFSLGTLRGWNIQYF. DNA for the CDR3: TGTACCAGCAGTTTTTCCCTTGGGACTCTACGCGGATGGAACATTCAGTACTTC.

This clonotype showed up just a few times. CDR3 region: CASSRTGTSVTDTQYF. CDR3 nucleotides: TGCGCCAGCAGCAGAACCGGGACTAGCGTGACAGATACGCAGTATTTT. The chain recombines TRBV5-1 with TRBJ2-3, with 10 bases fitting TRBD2. The germline gives CDR1 SGHRS, CDR2 YFSETQ. V was pared by 4 bases and J by 3 bases, with 8 bases of the junction left unmatched. The CDR3 has 16 residues.

This clonotype has only a few counts. This sequence joins TRBV4-2 and TRBJ1-4; D remains ambiguous. There are 16 residues in the CDR3. Germline V lookup: CDR1 LGHNA, CDR2 YNFKEQ. Trimming left V 0 bases short and J 3 bases short, with 11 bases between. The CDR3 sequence is CASSQDVRAANEKLFF. The CDR3 nucleotides read TGTGCCAGCAGCCAAGATGTAAGGGCGGCTAATGAAAAACTGTTTTTT.

The chain carries TRBV7-2 and TRBJ2-1; 11 bases match TRBD2. The germline CDR1 and CDR2 sequences are SGHTA and FQGNSA. There are 16 residues in the CDR3. The V and J ends lost 4 bases and 7 bases, in that order; junction bases with no gene match: 9. The CDR3 loop is CASSYQGLAEGNEQFF. CDR3 DNA: TGTGCCAGCAGCTACCAGGGACTAGCGGAGGGAAATGAGCAGTTCTTC.

This clonotype was observed a handful of times. The genes are TRBV28 and TRBJ2-1; 9 bases match TRBD2. Looked up from germline, CDR1 is MDHEN and CDR2 is SYDVKM. The CDR3 consists of 18 residues. J gave up 5 bases and V 8 bases, and 19 bases lay outside the gene matches. In nucleotides, the CDR3 is TGTGCCAGCCTGTGGGTGGGGCGGCCTAGCGGGAAGAACAATGAGCAGTTCTTC. As protein: CASLWVGRPSGKNNEQFF.

In its sample, this clonotype was seen many times. The chain joins TRBV20-1 to TRBJ2-1, with TRBD2 identical over 11 bases. The germline V gene has CDR1 DFQATT and CDR2 SNEGSKA (reference sequence). The CDR3 loop spans 14 amino acids. Unmatched junction bases numbered 7, after V lost 5 bases and J lost 7 bases. As DNA, the CDR3 is TGCAGTGCTTTAACTAGCGGGAGCGGTAATGAGCAGTTCTTC. Amino acid sequence: CSALTSGSGNEQFF.

This clonotype was counted many times. The J gene is TRBJ2-7, the V gene TRBV4-1; D is tentatively TRBD1 or TRBD2 (5 bases each). Per the germline V gene, CDR1 is MGHRA and CDR2 is YSYEKL. This CDR3 region has 14 residues. Deletions cut 5 bases from V and 0 bases from J, with 11 bases between. The CDR3 nucleotides read TGCGCCAGCAGCTCGGGACCGAGCTCCTACGAGCAGTACTTC. Translating gives CASSSGPSSYEQYF.

The chain has TRBV25-1 and TRBJ1-1, with TRBD1 matching 7 bases. The CDR3 is 17 residues long. V dropped 5 bases and J dropped 5; count of bases not matched to a gene: 17. Germline loops: CDR1 MGHDK, CDR2 SYGVNS. CDR3 coding DNA: TGTGCCAGCAGTCCAAGGTTGGGACAGCCCTCGGGGACTGAAGCTTTCTTT. It encodes CASSPRLGQPSGTEAFF.

This sequence joins TRBV20-1 and TRBJ2-1; D uncertain. CDR1 is DFQATT and CDR2 is SNEGSKA in the germline V gene (reference sequence). The V end lost 5 bases, the J end lost 0 bases, and 8 bases lay between the germline ends. CDR3 length equals 13 residues. For the CDR3, the DNA is TGCAGTGCTCCCGGGCCCTCCTACAATGAGCAGTTCTTC. Protein product: CSAPGPSYNEQFF.

The rearrangement joins TRBV6-2 or TRBV6-3 to TRBJ1-2; weak D call: TRBD1 (6 bases). With 6 bases removed from V and 7 bases from J, the gap between germline ends came to 18 bases. Germline CDR1 and CDR2: MNHEY and SVGEGT. CDR3 length equals 14 residues. As DNA, the CDR3 is TGTGCCAGCAGCAGTACAGGGCAATCTCTTGGCTACACCTTC. It is translated as CASSSTGQSLGYTF.

The CDR3 loop is CASSYGLATYEQYF. Written as DNA, the CDR3 is TGTGCCAGCAGTTACGGCCTAGCTACCTACGAGCAGTACTTC. The chain uses TRBV6-2 or TRBV6-3 and TRBJ2-7; maybe TRBD2 (5 bases). Germline V lookup: CDR1 MNHEY, CDR2 SVGEGT. The CDR3 is made up of 14 amino acids. V was shortened by 2 bases and J by 2 bases, with 10 bases between the two germline ends.

Many counts were recorded for this clonotype. V gene TRBV11-3 combines with J gene TRBJ2-1; D gene unclear. Germline V gene data show CDR1 as SGHNT and CDR2 as YENEEA. The V gene lost 2 bases and the J gene lost 9 bases, with 11 bases spanning the gap. The CDR3 consists of 13 residues. CDR3 residues: CASSLFGEGEQFF. In nucleotides, the CDR3 is TGTGCCAGCAGCTTATTTGGTGAAGGTGAGCAGTTCTTC.

This clonotype was seen more than once but under ten times. The chain has TRBV20-1 and TRBJ2-5, with a weak D call TRBD2 (5 bases). V shed 6 bases and J shed 2 bases, with 10 bases lying between them. The CDR3 runs to 12 residues. CDR1 and CDR2 from the germline V gene are DFQATT and SNEGSKA (reference sequence). CDR3 sequence reads: CSATDWQETQYF. In DNA, the CDR3 is TGCAGTGCCACGGACTGGCAAGAGACCCAGTACTTC.

This clonotype was observed a few times. The J gene is TRBJ2-2, the V gene TRBV6-1, with a possible D match to TRBD2 (6 bases). There are 15 residues in the CDR3. Germline V gene data show CDR1 as MNHNS and CDR2 as SASEGT. Trimming left V 3 bases short and J 6 bases short, with 14 bases between. The CDR3 bases are TGTGCCAGCAGTGATGCGCGGGGTTTCGCCGGGGAGCTGTTTTTT. Its translation: CASSDARGFAGELFF.

The table lists this clonotype with a few counts. V is TRBV20-1 and J is TRBJ2-5, with D tentatively TRBD2 (5 bases). V lost 5 bases, J lost 1 base, and 17 bases lay in between. The CDR3 runs 15 residues. CDR1 DFQATT and CDR2 SNEGSKA come from the germline V gene (reference sequence). The chain's CDR3 is CSAVRKDFPQETQYF. In DNA form, the CDR3 reads TGCAGTGCTGTCCGCAAGGACTTCCCCCAAGAGACCCAGTACTTC.

Only a few counts were recorded for this clonotype. This chain uses TRBV4-2 with TRBJ2-7, with 9 bases fitting TRBD1. The CDR3 is 15 residues long. The germline V gene has CDR1 LGHNA and CDR2 YNFKEQ. V was pared by 4 bases and J by 1 base, with 5 bases of the junction left unmatched. The CDR3 DNA is TGTGCCAGCAGCCCCTGGACAGGGGCATCCTACGAGCAGTACTTC. This gives the protein CASSPWTGASYEQYF.

The chain couples TRBV10-3 to TRBJ1-3; D ambiguous. V dropped 5 bases and J dropped 0 bases, with 14 bases sitting between them. CDR3 length equals 16 residues. Per the germline V gene, CDR1 is ENHRY and CDR2 is SYGVKD. The DNA of the CDR3 is TGTGCCATCAGTTCAACGGTCCCGCTCTCTGGAAACACCATATATTTT. It is translated as CAISSTVPLSGNTIYF.

This clonotype was seen a handful of times. The chain links TRBV20-1 to TRBJ1-5, with D perhaps TRBD1 (6 bases). This CDR3 comprises 18 residues. V shed 1 base and J shed 6 bases, with 25 bases lying between them. In germline, CDR1 is DFQATT, CDR2 SNEGSKA (reference sequence). In DNA, the CDR3 is TGCAGTGCTAGAGGAATCAGGGGTCGCGGGGAAAATAGTCAGCCCCAGCATTTT. Its translation: CSARGIRGRGENSQPQHF.